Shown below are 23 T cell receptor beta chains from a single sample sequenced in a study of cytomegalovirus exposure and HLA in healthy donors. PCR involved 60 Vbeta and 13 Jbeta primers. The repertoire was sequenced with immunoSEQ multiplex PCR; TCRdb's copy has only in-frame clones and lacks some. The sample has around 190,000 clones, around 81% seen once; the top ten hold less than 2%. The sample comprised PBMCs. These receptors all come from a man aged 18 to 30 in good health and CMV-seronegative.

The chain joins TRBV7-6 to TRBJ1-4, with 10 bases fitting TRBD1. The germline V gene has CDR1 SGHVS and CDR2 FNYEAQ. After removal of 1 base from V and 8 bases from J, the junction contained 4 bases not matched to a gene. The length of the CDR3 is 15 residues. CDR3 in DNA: TGTGCCAGCAGCTTAGGGGACAGGGGAGGGGAAAAACTGTTTTTT. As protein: CASSLGDRGGEKLFF.

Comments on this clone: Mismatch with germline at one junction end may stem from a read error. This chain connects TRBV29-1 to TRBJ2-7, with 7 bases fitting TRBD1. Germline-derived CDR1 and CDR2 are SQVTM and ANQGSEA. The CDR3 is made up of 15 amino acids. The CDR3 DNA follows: TGCAGCGTTGAAGGTACAGGGGTATACGCCTACGGGCAGTACTTC. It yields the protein CSVEGTGVYAYGQYF.

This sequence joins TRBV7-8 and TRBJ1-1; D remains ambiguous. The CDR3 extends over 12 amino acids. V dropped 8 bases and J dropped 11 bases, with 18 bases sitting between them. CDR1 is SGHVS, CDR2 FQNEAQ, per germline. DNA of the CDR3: TGTGCCAGCCTTCCTCCTGGCCCGGGGGCTTTCTTT. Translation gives CASLPPGPGAFF.

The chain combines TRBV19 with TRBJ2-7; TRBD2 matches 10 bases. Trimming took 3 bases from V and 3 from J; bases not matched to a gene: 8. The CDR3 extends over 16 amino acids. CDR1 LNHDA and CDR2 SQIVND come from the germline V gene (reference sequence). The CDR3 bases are TGTGCCAGTAGTATCACTAGCGGGACCCTAATCTACGAGCAGTACTTC. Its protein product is CASSITSGTLIYEQYF.

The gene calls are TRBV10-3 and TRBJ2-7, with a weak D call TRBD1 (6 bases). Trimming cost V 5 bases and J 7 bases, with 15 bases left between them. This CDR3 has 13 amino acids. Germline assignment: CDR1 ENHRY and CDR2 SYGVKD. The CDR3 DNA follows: TGTGCCATCAGTAGTGGACAGTCGGGGGAGCAGTACTTC. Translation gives CAISSGQSGEQYF.

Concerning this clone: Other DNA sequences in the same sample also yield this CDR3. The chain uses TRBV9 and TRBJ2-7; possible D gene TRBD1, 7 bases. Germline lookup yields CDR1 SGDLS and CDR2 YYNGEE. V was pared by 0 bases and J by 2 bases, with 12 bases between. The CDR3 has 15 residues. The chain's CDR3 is CASSVGTGGAYEQYF. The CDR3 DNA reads TGTGCCAGCAGCGTAGGGACAGGAGGGGCCTACGAGCAGTACTTC.

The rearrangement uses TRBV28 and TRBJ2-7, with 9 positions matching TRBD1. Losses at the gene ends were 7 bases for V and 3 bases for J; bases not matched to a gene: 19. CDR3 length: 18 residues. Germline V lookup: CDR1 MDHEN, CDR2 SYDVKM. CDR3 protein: CASNMGPTGQGRYYEQYF. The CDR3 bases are TGTGCCAGCAATATGGGCCCGACAGGACAGGGGAGGTACTACGAGCAGTACTTC. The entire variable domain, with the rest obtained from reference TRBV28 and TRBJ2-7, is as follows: DVKVTQSSRYLVKRTGEKVFLECVQDMDHENMFWYRQDPGLGLRLIYFSYDVKMKEKGDIPEGYSVSREKKERFSLILESASTNQTSMYLCASNMGPTGQGRYYEQYFGPGTRLTVT.

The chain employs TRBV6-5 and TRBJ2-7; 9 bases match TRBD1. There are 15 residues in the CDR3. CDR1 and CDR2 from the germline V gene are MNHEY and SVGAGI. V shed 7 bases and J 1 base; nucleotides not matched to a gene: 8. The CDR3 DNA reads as TGTGCCAGCACATTCTTGACAGGGGGATCCTACGAGCAGTACTTC. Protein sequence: CASTFLTGGSYEQYF.

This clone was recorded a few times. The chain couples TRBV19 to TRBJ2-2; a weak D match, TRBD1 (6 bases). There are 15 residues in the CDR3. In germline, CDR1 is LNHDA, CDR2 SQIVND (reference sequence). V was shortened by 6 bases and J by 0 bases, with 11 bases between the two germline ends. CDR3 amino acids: CASSPGTTNTGELFF. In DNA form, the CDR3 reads TGTGCCAGTAGCCCCGGGACAACGAACACCGGGGAGCTGTTTTTT. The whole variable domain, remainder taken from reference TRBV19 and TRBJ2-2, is DGGITQSPKYLFRKEGQNVTLSCEQNLNHDAMYWYRQDPGQGLRLIYYSQIVNDFQKGDIAEGYSVSREKKESFPLTVTSAQKNPTAFYLCASSPGTTNTGELFFGEGSRLTVL.

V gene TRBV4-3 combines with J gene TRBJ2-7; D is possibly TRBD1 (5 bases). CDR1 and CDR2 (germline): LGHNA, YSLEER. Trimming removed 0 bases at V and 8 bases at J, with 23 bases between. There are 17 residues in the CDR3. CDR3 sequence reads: CASSQDADRFGANKQYF. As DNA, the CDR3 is TGCGCCAGCAGCCAAGATGCTGACAGATTCGGCGCAAATAAGCAGTACTTC.

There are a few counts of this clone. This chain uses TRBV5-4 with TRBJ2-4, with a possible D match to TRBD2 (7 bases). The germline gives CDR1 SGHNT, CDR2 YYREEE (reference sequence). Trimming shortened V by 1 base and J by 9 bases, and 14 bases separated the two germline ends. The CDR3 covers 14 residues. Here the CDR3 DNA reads TGTGCCAGCAGCTTGCGTCAGGGGAGGGGCATTCAGTACTTC. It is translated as CASSLRQGRGIQYF.

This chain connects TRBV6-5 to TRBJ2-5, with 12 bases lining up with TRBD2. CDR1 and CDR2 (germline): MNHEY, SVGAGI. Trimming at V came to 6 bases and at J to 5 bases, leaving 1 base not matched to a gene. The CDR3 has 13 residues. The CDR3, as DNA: TGTGCCAGCAGAACTAGCGGGGGGGAGACCCAGTACTTC. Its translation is CASRTSGGETQYF.

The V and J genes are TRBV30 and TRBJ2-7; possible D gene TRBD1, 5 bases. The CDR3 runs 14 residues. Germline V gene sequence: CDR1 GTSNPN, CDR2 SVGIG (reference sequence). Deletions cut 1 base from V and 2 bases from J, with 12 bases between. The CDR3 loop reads CAWSAQGHPYEQYF. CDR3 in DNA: TGTGCCTGGAGTGCTCAAGGACACCCCTACGAGCAGTACTTC.

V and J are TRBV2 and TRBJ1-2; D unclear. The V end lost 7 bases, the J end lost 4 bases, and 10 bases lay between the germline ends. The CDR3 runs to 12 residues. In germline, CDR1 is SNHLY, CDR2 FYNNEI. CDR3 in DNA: TGTGCCAGCAAGCTGCGAAGCTATGGCTACACCTTC. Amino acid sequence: CASKLRSYGYTF.

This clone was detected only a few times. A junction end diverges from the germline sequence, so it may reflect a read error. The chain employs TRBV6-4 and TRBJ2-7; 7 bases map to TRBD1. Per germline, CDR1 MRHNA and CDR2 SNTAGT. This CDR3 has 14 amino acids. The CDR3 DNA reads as TGTGCCATCAGTGACCCCCGGGACAGCTACGAGCAGTACTTC. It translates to CAISDPRDSYEQYF.

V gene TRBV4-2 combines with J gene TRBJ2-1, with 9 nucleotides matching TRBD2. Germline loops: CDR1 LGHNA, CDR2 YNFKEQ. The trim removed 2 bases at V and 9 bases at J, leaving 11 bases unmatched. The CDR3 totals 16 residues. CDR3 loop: CASSQRGEGGRGEQFF. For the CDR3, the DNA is TGTGCCAGCAGCCAAAGGGGAGAGGGCGGGAGGGGTGAGCAGTTCTTC.

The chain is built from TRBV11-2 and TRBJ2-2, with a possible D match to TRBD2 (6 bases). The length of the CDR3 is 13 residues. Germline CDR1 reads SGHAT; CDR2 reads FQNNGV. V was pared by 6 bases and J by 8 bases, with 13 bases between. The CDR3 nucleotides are TGTGCCAGCAGTCCTCTACGGGGGGGGGAGCTGTTTTTT. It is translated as CASSPLRGGELFF.

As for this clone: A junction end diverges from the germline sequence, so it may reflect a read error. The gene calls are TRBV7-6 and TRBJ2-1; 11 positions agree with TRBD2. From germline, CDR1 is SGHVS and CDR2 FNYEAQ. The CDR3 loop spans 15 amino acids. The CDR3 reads CASSIAGGGYNEQFF. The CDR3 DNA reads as TGTGCCAGCAGCATAGCGGGAGGGGGGTACAATGAGCAGTTCTTC. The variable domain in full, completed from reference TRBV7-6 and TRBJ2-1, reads GAGVSQSPRYKVTKRGQDVALRCDPISGHVSLYWYRQALGQGPEFLTYFNYEAQQDKSGLPNDRFSAERPEGSISTLTIQRTEQRDSAMYRCASSIAGGGYNEQFFGPGTRLTVL.

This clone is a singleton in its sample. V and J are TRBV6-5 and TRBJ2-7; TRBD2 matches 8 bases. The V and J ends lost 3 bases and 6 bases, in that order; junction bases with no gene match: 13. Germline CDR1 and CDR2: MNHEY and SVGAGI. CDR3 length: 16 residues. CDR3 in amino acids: CASSYGLGLGEGEQYF. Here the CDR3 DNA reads TGTGCCAGCAGTTATGGGCTGGGACTAGGGGAGGGCGAGCAGTACTTC.

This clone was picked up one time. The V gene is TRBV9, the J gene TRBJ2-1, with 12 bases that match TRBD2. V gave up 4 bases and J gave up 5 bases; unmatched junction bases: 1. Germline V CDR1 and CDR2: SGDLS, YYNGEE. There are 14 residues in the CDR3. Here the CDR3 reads CASSRLAGDNEQFF. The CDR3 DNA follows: TGTGCCAGCAGCAGACTAGCGGGGGACAATGAGCAGTTCTTC.

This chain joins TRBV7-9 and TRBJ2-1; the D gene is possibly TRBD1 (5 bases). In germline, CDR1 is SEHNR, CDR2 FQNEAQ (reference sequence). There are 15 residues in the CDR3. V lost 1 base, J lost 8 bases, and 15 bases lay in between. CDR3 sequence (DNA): TGTGCCAGCAGCTTAGGGCAGGGAATCGGCGATGAGCAGTTCTTC. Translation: CASSLGQGIGDEQFF.

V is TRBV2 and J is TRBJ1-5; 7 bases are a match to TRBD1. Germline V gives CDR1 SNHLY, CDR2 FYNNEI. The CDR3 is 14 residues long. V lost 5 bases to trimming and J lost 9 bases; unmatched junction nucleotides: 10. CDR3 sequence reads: CASSTLDRPGPQHF. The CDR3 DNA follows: TGTGCCAGCAGTACTTTGGACAGGCCGGGGCCCCAGCATTTT.

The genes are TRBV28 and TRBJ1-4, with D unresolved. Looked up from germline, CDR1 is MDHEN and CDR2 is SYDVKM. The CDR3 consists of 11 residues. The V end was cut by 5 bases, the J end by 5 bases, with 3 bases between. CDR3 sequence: CASSLNEKLFF. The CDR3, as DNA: TGTGCCAGCAGTCTAAATGAAAAACTGTTTTTT.